This is a list of T cell receptor beta chains from one sample in a study of shared clonotypes between healthy human individuals. The data were produced by immunoSEQ multiplex PCR, yet TCRdb's version contains in-frame clones alone and is incomplete. The repertoire holds a few hundred thousand clones, about 97% seen once, with approximately 0.057% in the top ten. The sequenced sample was naive CD4+ T cells sorted from blood. The receptor source for this set is a woman aged 25 to 45 in good health. CDR3s leave out the opening cysteine and the closing phenylalanine or tryptophan. Fields, in order: V gene, J gene, CDR3 protein.

>TRBV11-2|TRBJ1-5
ASSLGQGDGQPQH
>TRBV5-4|TRBJ1-5
ASSLQGSQPQH
>TRBV5-1|TRBJ2-1
ASSLQTGQGGYNEQF
>TRBV7-2|NA
ASSFTGAYEQY
>TRBV5-4|TRBJ2-1
ASSLDRGRINEQF
>TRBV28|TRBJ1-4
ASSLSAGFEKLF
>TRBV5-1|TRBJ2-7
ASSLGPQTGSNYEQY
>TRBV2|TRBJ2-5
ASRPQGLGEETQY
>TRBV18|TRBJ2-7
ASSPPSYTAYEQY
>TRBV9|TRBJ2-1
ASSVGYYNEQF
>TRBV6-4|TRBJ2-1
ASSDWTSGMGEQF
>TRBV6-6|TRBJ1-3
ASSYGDTMTGNTIY
>TRBV7-6|TRBJ2-5
ASSLGGGTSGETQY
>TRBV6-6|TRBJ2-7
ASSVAGGPYEQY
>TRBV12-5|TRBJ2-5
ASGLTRETQY
>TRBV30|TRBJ1-1
AWSVAEAF
>TRBV19|TRBJ1-3
ASSIHRGAGNTIY
>TRBV5-1|TRBJ2-3
ASSLVEANTDTQY
>TRBV13|TRBJ2-7
ASSLAGVESGRSGASYEQY
>TRBV6-1|TRBJ1-2
ASSEVLDSGYT
>TRBV11-2|TRBJ1-5
ASSLQGDQPQH
>TRBV5-1|TRBJ1-3
ASSRVAAYSGNTIY
>TRBV28|TRBJ2-7
ASSLHTAAYEQY
>TRBV15|TRBJ2-1
ATSRASGTGANEQF
>TRBV18|TRBJ1-4
ASSPGKGGEKLF